This TCR beta chain was retrieved from a study of T cell responses to AZD1222 COVID-19 vaccine. Profiled with immunoSEQ multiplex PCR; TCRdb holds only in-frame clones, not every one. Of roughly 190,000 clones listed, just over 90% are singletons. The germline gives CDR1 SEHNR, CDR2 FQNEAQ (reference sequence). This CDR3 spans 16 amino acids. Trimming removed 6 bases from V and 4 bases from J, with 21 bases in between. This chain connects TRBV7-9 to TRBJ1-2; no definite D call. This TCR came from an adult in good health. Source: peripheral blood, taken on day 0 of AZD1222 vaccination. CDR3 loop: CASSRDGPLLSYGYTF. In DNA form, the CDR3 reads TGTGCCAGCAGTCGAGATGGACCTCTTCTTAGCTATGGCTACACCTTC.